The source of this TCR beta chain is a study of CD4 T cell repertoires in COVID-19. Turning to the study itself: CFSE-low cells expanded less than 13 days with IL-2, then restimulated with other coronavirus spikes. Notes on the study in general: Suggested intraclonal diversification: top SARS-CoV-2-reactive clonotypes appeared in two or three memory subsets. SARS-CoV and/or HKU1 spike cultures shared between roughly 6.5 and 28% of SARS-CoV-2 clonotypes.

The memory T cells were sequenced right after ex vivo isolation, without culture. Clones were sequenced by immunoSEQ multiplex PCR, and TCRdb holds only the in-frame ones, with some missing. This table has about 24,000 clones, more than 85% appearing once. For this clone: Its target is unknown.

Material: circulating follicular helper CD4+ T cells (cTfh) from blood, obtained before the COVID-19 pandemic. The TCR was taken from a human donor who had COVID-19.

The CDR3 DNA is TGTGCCAGCAGCCAAGCGAGTGCGGACAGGGCCTATGGCTACACCTTC. It encodes CASSQASADRAYGYTF. The chain has TRBV4-2 and TRBJ1-2; 8 bases line up with TRBD1. Unmatched junction bases numbered 8, after V lost 1 base and J lost 4 bases. CDR1 is LGHNA, CDR2 YNFKEQ, per germline. CDR3 length: 16 amino acids.